This T cell receptor beta chain was profiled in a study of T-cell reconstitution after alpha-beta-depleted transplantation in children. Broader study findings: Newly made T cells mostly supplied T-cell counts and diversity one year after transplant. After transplant, high TCRbeta diversity at day 60 in some patients arose from surviving recipient T cells and thymic progenitors.

Unique molecular identifiers were incorporated into the prepared TCRbeta library. Each CDR3 protein is one row after TCRdb ran MiXCR on the PCR reads. Here the sample spans some 220,000 distinct CDR3 sequences, approximately 11% being singletons. This clonotype was counted ten times or more. Its antigen is currently unknown. This sequence originates from a child less than two years old with acute myeloid leukemia, due to receive a stem cell transplant. This sample comprised PBMCs, obtained before TCRalphabeta/CD19-depleted stem cell transplant.

This CDR3 is CASSLSPRDKPRHTQYF. The DNA of the CDR3 is TGTGCCAGCAGCTTAAGTCCCCGGGACAAACCAAGACATACGCAGTATTTT. This sequence joins TRBV7-2 and TRBJ2-3; TRBD1 is a possible D gene (6 bases). This CDR3 comprises 17 residues. Trimming left V 2 bases short and J 7 bases short, with 22 bases between. CDR1 SGHTA and CDR2 FQGNSA come from the germline V gene.